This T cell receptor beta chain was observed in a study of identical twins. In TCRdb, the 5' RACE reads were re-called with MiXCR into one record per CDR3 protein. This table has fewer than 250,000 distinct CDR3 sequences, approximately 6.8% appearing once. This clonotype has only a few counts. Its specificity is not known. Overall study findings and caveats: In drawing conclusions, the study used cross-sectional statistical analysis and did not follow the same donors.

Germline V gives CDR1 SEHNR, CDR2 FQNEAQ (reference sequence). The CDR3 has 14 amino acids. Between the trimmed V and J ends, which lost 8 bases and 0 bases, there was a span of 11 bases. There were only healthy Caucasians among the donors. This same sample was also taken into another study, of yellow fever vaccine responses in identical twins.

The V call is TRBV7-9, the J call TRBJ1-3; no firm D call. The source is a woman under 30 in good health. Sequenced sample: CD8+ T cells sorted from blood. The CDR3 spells CASPEIDSGNTIYF. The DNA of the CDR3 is TGTGCCAGCCCAGAGATCGACTCTGGAAACACCATATATTTT.